The rows below give T cell receptor beta chains drawn from one sample of a study of cytomegalovirus exposure and HLA in healthy donors. TCRdb's table, derived via immunoSEQ multiplex PCR, lists solely in-frame clones and lacks some. Of 95,000 to 150,000 clones in the sample, about 10% were seen once. Sample: PBMCs. All receptors come from a woman aged 18-29 years in good health and CMV-seropositive. The CDR3 runs from the conserved cysteine through the conserved F or W. A D gene is named only where the DNA matches it firmly. For some rows the clone size is stated as once, few or many, or as a class when expanded; others skip it.

V gene	J gene	clone size	D gene	CDR3 protein	CDR3 DNA
TRBV2	TRBJ2-2	few	-	CASSLGQLTGELFF	TGTGCCAGCAGTCTCGGACAGCTCACCGGGGAGCTGTTTTTT
TRBV19	TRBJ2-2	-	-	CASSIGDNTGELFF	TGTGCCAGTAGTATAGGCGATAACACCGGGGAGCTGTTTTTT
TRBV5-1	TRBJ2-3	few	-	CASSLDGTDTQYF	TGCGCCAGCAGCTTGGACGGTACAGATACGCAGTATTTT
TRBV7-9	TRBJ1-2	-	TRBD1	CASSLMGQGANGYTF	TGTGCCAGCAGCTTAATGGGGCAGGGGGCCAATGGCTACACCTTC
TRBV29-1	TRBJ1-1	-	-	CSVEFLLNTEAFF	TGCAGCGTTGAGTTTCTTCTAAACACTGAAGCTTTCTTT
TRBV7-9	TRBJ2-5	-	-	CASSPGGQETQYF	TGTGCCAGCAGCCCTGGAGGGCAAGAGACCCAGTACTTC
TRBV5-4	TRBJ1-2	few	-	CASSLVSGAPSGYTF	TGTGCCAGCAGCTTGGTTTCGGGAGCACCGAGTGGCTACACCTTC
TRBV19	TRBJ1-1	-	-	CASTQGFITEAFF	TGTGCCAGCACACAGGGTTTTATTACTGAAGCTTTCTTT
TRBV5-1	TRBJ2-7	few	-	CASSLSSGSSYEQYF	TGCGCCAGCAGCTTGTCCAGCGGTAGCTCCTACGAGCAGTACTTC
TRBV7-2	TRBJ2-1	-	TRBD1	CASSPRGTVSYNEQFF	TGTGCCAGCAGCCCACGAGGGACAGTCTCCTACAATGAGCAGTTCTTC
TRBV19	TRBJ1-1	many	-	CASSSEWETFF	TGTGCCAGTAGCTCGGAGTGGGAGACTTTCTTT
TRBV10-3	TRBJ2-6	many	-	CAISESGGTRANVLTF	TGTGCCATCAGTGAGTCCGGTGGGACAAGGGCCAACGTCCTGACTTTC
TRBV7-8	TRBJ1-6	few	-	CASSLVQRGSPLHF	TGTGCCAGCAGCTTAGTCCAGCGAGGTTCACCCCTCCACTTT
TRBV19	TRBJ1-1	few	-	CASSVQGTEAFF	TGTGCCAGTAGTGTACAGGGTACTGAAGCTTTCTTT
TRBV10-2	TRBJ1-1	-	TRBD1	CASTGQGNTEAFF	TGCGCCAGCACCGGACAGGGGAACACTGAAGCTTTCTTT
TRBV4-1	TRBJ2-1	few	TRBD2	CASSQYVLAVTYNEQFF	TGCGCCAGCAGCCAATACGTACTAGCGGTTACCTACAATGAGCAGTTCTTC
TRBV28	TRBJ2-7	few	TRBD2	CASTKAGGGRPQYF	TGTGCCAGCACCAAAGCGGGGGGAGGGAGGCCTCAGTACTTC
TRBV7-3	TRBJ2-5	-	-	CASSKGGTAETQYF	TGTGCCAGCAGCAAAGGAGGGACCGCAGAGACCCAGTACTTC
TRBV29-1	TRBJ1-4	few	TRBD1	CSVVDRGPNEKLFF	TGCAGCGTAGTGGACAGGGGGCCTAATGAAAAACTGTTTTTT
TRBV5-4	TRBJ2-1	-	-	CASSHPSSSYNEQFF	TGTGCCAGCAGCCACCCCTCCAGCTCCTACAATGAGCAGTTCTTC
TRBV6-6	TRBJ2-2	-	-	CASLNMGELFF	TGTGCCAGCCTCAACATGGGGGAGCTGTTTTTT
TRBV27	TRBJ1-2	-	-	CASSFSTGVSYTF	TGTGCCAGCAGTTTCTCGACGGGGGTGAGCTACACCTTC
TRBV29-1	TRBJ2-7	-	-	CSVGQVLLHEQYF	TGCAGCGTTGGCCAGGTCCTCCTACACGAGCAGTACTTC
TRBV10-1	TRBJ1-1	few	-	CASSESSFRAGEAFF	TGCGCCAGCAGTGAGTCGAGTTTCCGGGCGGGTGAAGCTTTCTTT
TRBV19	TRBJ2-1	few	-	CASSPINNEQFF	TGTGCCAGTAGCCCCATCAACAATGAGCAGTTCTTC
TRBV7-2	TRBJ2-1	-	TRBD2	CASSLGGLAYNEQFF	TGTGCCAGCAGCTTAGGAGGACTAGCCTACAATGAGCAGTTCTTC
TRBV4-1	TRBJ1-1	-	-	CASRPITGNTEAFF	TGCGCCAGCAGGCCTATTACAGGGAACACTGAAGCTTTCTTT
TRBV10-1	TRBJ2-1	few	-	CASSESRGTGSEQFF	TGCGCCAGCAGTGAGTCCCGGGGGACCGGGTCGGAGCAGTTCTTC
TRBV28	TRBJ2-1	-	-	CASSYRETYYNEQFF	TGTGCCAGCAGTTACCGGGAGACTTACTACAATGAGCAGTTCTTC
TRBV6-1	TRBJ1-1	-	-	CASSEADGYTEAFF	TGTGCCAGCAGTGAAGCAGACGGGTACACTGAAGCTTTCTTT
TRBV7-7	TRBJ1-4	few	-	CASSFGPGEKLFF	TGTGCTAGCAGCTTTGGCCCAGGGGAAAAACTGTTTTTT
TRBV7-9	TRBJ2-7	-	-	CASSLGPPGEQYF	TGTGCCAGCAGCCTCGGACCCCCGGGGGAGCAGTACTTC
TRBV5-1	TRBJ2-7	few	TRBD1	CASRTGESYEQYF	TGCGCCAGCAGAACAGGGGAGTCCTACGAGCAGTACTTC
TRBV19	TRBJ2-2	-	-	CASRHRTGELFF	TGTGCCAGTAGACACAGAACCGGGGAGCTGTTTTTT
TRBV28	TRBJ1-1	few	-	CASTVTGMNTEAFF	TGTGCCAGCACAGTAACAGGTATGAACACTGAAGCTTTCTTT
TRBV28	TRBJ1-4	-	-	CASSSGWGNEKLFF	TGTGCCAGCTCTTCGGGGTGGGGTAATGAAAAACTGTTTTTT
TRBV4-1	TRBJ1-1	-	TRBD1	CASSQSTGAEAFF	TGCGCCAGCAGCCAGTCTACAGGGGCTGAAGCTTTCTTT
TRBV6-1	TRBJ2-7	-	TRBD1	CASSAFSGTGFYEQYF	TGTGCCAGCAGTGCGTTCTCCGGGACAGGGTTTTACGAGCAGTACTTC
TRBV7-2	TRBJ1-4	-	-	CASSPVSGHEKLFF	TGTGCCAGCAGCCCGGTCAGTGGGCATGAAAAACTGTTTTTT
TRBV5-1	TRBJ2-3	few	-	CASSRSAGDTQYF	TGCGCCAGCAGCCGGTCGGCGGGAGATACGCAGTATTTT
TRBV15	TRBJ1-1	-	TRBD1	CATSSQDMPGGTEAFF	TGTGCCACCAGCAGTCAAGATATGCCAGGGGGGACTGAAGCTTTCTTT
TRBV5-6	TRBJ2-7	few	TRBD1	CASSLKTGGVTEQYF	TGTGCCAGCAGCCTTAAGACAGGGGGCGTAACCGAGCAGTACTTC
TRBV2	TRBJ2-5	-	TRBD2	CASSPLAGGETQYF	TGTGCCAGCAGTCCACTAGCGGGAGGAGAGACCCAGTACTTC
TRBV27	TRBJ2-1	few	TRBD1	CASSLRLGQAIPIHGQFF	TGTGCCAGCAGTTTACGTCTGGGACAGGCGATACCGATTCATGGGCAGTTCTTC
TRBV11-3	TRBJ2-7	few	TRBD2	CASSIGLAGIDEQYF	TGTGCCAGCAGCATTGGACTAGCGGGAATAGACGAGCAGTACTTC
TRBV9	TRBJ2-7	few	-	CASSVGVAGMSYEQYF	TGTGCCAGCAGCGTAGGAGTGGCGGGCATGTCCTACGAGCAGTACTTC
TRBV29-1	TRBJ2-7	few	-	CSVKGQTYEQYF	TGCAGCGTCAAAGGACAGACCTACGAGCAGTACTTC
TRBV18	TRBJ2-7	few	-	CASSPPIGDEQYF	TGTGCCAGCTCACCACCCATAGGGGACGAGCAGTACTTC
TRBV15	TRBJ2-4	-	-	CATSRDQGGDKNIQYF	TGTGCCACCAGCAGAGACCAAGGGGGGGACAAAAACATTCAGTACTTC
TRBV15	TRBJ2-1	few	TRBD2	CATSRVSFSGRNEQFF	TGTGCCACCAGCAGAGTCTCTTTTAGCGGGAGGAATGAGCAGTTCTTC
TRBV28	TRBJ2-1	few	TRBD2	CASSNTSGRHYNEQFF	TGTGCCAGCAGCAACACTAGCGGGAGGCATTACAATGAGCAGTTCTTC
TRBV4-1	TRBJ2-5	-	TRBD1	CASSQDPRGQGQETQYF	TGCGCCAGCAGCCAAGATCCGAGGGGACAGGGCCAAGAGACCCAGTACTTC